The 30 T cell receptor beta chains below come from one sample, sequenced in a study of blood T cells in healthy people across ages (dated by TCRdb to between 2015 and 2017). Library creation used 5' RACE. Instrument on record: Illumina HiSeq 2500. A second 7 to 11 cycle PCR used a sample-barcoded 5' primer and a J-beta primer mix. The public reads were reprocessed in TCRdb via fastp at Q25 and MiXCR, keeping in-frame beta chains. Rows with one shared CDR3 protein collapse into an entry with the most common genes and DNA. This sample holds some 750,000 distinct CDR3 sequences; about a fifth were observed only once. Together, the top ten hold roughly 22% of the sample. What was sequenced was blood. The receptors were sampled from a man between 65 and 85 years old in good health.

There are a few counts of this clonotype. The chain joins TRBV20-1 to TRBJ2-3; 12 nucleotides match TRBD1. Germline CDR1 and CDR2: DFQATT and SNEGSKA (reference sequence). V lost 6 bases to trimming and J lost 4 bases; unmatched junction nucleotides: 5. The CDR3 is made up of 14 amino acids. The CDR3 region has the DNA TGCAGTGCAATGGGACAGGGGGCTCCAGATACGCAGTATTTT. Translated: CSAMGQGAPDTQYF.

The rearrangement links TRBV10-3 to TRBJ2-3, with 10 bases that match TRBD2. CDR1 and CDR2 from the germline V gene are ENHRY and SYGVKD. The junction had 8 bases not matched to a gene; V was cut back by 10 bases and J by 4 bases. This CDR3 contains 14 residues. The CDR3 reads CATRAGGPSDTQYF. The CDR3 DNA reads TGTGCCACAAGAGCGGGGGGGCCGTCAGATACGCAGTATTTT.

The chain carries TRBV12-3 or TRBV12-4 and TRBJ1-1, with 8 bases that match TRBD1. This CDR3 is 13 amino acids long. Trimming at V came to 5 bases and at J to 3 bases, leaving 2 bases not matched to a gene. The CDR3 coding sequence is TGTGCCAGCAGTCCAGGGGGCCACACTGAAGCTTTCTTT. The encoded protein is CASSPGGHTEAFF.

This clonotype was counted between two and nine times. In nucleotides, the CDR3 is TGTGCCACCAGCATACAGGATAACTATGGCTACACCTTC. Encoded protein: CATSIQDNYGYTF. The chain employs TRBV24-1 and TRBJ1-2; maybe TRBD1 (5 bases). Deletions cut 7 bases from V and 1 base from J, with 9 bases between. The CDR3 has 13 amino acids. Germline V lookup: CDR1 KGHDR, CDR2 SFDVKD.

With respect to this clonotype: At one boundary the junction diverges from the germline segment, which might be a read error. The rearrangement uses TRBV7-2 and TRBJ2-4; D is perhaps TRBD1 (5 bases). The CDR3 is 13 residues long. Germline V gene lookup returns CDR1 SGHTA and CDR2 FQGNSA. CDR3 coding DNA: TGCGCCAGCAGAATGACAGCCCAAAACATTCAGTACTTC. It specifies CASRMTAQNIQYF.

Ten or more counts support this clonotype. The CDR3: CASSLAVLGTTGELFF. The CDR3, as DNA: TGTGCCAGCAGTTTAGCGGTTCTCGGTACTACCGGGGAGCTGTTTTTT. The chain has TRBV12-3 or TRBV12-4 and TRBJ2-2, with D hard to call. This CDR3 region has 16 residues. Trimming took 0 bases from V and 5 from J, leaving 13 bases between them.

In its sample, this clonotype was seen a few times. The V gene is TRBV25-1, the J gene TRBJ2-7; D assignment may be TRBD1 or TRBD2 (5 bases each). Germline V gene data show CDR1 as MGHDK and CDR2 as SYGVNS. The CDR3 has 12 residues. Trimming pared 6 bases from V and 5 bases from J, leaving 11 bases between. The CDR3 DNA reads TGTGCCAGCAGGGGGGAAATAAACGAGCAGTACGTC. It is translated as CASRGEINEQYV.

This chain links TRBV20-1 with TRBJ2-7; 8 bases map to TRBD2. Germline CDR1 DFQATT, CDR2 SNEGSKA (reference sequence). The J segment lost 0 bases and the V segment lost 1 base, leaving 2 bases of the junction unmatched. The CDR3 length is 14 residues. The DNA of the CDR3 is TGCAGTGCTAGAGGCGGGGGGAGCTCCTACGAGCAGTACGTC. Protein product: CSARGGGSSYEQYV.

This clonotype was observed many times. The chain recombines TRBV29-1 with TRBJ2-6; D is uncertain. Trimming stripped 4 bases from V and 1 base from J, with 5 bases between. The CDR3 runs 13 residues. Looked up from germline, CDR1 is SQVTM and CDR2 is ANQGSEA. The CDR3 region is CSVGVSGANVLTF. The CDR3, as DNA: TGCAGCGTTGGAGTGTCTGGGGCCAACGTCCTGACTTTC.

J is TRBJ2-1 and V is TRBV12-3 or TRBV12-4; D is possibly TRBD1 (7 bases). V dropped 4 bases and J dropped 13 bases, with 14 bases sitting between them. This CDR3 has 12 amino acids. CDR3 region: CASSSGGQIQFF. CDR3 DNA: TGTGCCAGCAGTTCCGGGGGACAGATACAGTTCTTC.

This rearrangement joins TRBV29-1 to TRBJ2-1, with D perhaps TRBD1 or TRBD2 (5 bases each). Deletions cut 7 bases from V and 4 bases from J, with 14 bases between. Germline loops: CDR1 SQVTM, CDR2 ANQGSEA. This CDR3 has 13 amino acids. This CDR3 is CSGTGTAYNEQFF. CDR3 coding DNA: TGCAGCGGTACCGGGACGGCTTACAATGAGCAGTTCTTC.

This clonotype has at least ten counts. The CDR3 spells CASSLAWSQETQYF. DNA of the CDR3: TGCGCCAGCAGCTTGGCCTGGTCCCAAGAGACCCAGTACTTC. The V call is TRBV5-1, the J call TRBJ2-5; D remains unclear. The CDR3 runs to 14 residues. CDR1 and CDR2 (germline): SGHRS, YFSETQ. V lost 0 bases to trimming and J lost 1 base, with 7 bases between them.

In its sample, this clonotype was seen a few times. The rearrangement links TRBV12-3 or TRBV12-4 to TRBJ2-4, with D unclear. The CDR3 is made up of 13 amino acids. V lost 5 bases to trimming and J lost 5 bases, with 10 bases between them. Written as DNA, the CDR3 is TGTGCCAGCAGTAGGAACGCAGAAAACATTCAGTACTTC. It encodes CASSRNAENIQYF.

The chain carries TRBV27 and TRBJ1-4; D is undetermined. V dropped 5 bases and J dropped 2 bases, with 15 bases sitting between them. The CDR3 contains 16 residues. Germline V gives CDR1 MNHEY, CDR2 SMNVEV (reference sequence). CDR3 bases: TGTGCCAGCAGTACATATAACAGCATCACTAATGAAAAACTGTTTTTT. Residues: CASSTYNSITNEKLFF.

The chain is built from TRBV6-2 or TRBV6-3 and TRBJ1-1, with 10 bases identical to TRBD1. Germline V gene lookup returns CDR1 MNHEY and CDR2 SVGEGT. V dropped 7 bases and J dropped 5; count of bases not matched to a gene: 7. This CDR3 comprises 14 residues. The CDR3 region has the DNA TGTGCCAGCAAGAGGACAGGGGGGGAAACTGAAGCTTTCTTT. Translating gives CASKRTGGETEAFF.

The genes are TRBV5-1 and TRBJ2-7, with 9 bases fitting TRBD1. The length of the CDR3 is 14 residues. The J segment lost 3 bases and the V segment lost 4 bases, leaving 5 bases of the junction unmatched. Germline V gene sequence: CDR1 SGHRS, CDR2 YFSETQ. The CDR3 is CASSPGQGHYEQYF. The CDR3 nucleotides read TGCGCCAGCAGCCCCGGACAGGGGCACTACGAGCAGTACTTC.

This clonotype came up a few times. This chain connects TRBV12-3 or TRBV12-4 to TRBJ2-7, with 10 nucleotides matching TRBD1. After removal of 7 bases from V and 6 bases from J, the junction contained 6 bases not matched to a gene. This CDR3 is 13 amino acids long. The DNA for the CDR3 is TGTGCCAGCAACCCCGACAGGGGGCCCGAGCAGTACTTC. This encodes CASNPDRGPEQYF.

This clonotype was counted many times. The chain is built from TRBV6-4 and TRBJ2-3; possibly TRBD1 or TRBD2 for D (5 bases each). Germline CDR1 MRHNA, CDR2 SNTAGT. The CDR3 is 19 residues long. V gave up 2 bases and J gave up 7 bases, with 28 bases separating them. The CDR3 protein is CASSDLRLPGRSFINTQYF. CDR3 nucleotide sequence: TGTGCCAGCAGTGACCTTCGGCTACCGGGGCGAAGTTTTATAAATACGCAGTATTTT.

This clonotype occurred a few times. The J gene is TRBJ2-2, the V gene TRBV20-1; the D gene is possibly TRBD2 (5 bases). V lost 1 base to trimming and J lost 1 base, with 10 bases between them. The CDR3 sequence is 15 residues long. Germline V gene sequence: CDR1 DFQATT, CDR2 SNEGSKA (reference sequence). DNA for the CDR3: TGCAGTGCTAGAGCTAGCCCCCTGAACACCGGGGAGCTGTTTTTT. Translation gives CSARASPLNTGELFF.

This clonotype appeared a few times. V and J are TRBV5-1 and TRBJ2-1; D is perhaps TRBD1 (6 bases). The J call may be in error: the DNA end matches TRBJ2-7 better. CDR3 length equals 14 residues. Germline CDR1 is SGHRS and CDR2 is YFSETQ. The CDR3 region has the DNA TGCGCCAGCAGACCCCCAGGGGCGGTAGGCGAGCAGTACTTC. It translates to CASRPPGAVGEQYF.

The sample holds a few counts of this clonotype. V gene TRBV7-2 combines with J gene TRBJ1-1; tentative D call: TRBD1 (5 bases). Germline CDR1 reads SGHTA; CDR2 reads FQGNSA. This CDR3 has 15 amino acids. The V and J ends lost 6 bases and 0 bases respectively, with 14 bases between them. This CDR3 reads CASREWGNVNTEAFF. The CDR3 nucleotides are TGTGCCAGCAGGGAATGGGGGAACGTGAACACTGAAGCTTTCTTT. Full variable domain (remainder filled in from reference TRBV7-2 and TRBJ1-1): GAGVSQSPSNKVTEKGKDVELRCDPISGHTALYWYRQSLGQGLEFLIYFQGNSAPDKSGLPSDRFSAERTGGSVSTLTIQRTQQEDSAVYLCASREWGNVNTEAFFGQGTRLTVV.

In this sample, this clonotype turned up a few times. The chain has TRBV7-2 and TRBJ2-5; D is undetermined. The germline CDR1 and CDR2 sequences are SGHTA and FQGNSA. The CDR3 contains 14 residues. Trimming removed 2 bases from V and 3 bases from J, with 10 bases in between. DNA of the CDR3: TGTGCCAGCAGCTTATCGGCTAGAAAAGAGACCCAGTACTTC. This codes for CASSLSARKETQYF.

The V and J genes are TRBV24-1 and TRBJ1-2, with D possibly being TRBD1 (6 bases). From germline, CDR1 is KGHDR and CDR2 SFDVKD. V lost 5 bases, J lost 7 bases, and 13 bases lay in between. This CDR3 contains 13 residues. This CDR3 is CATSVQQGCGYTF. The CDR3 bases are TGTGCCACCAGTGTTCAACAGGGCTGTGGCTACACCTTC.

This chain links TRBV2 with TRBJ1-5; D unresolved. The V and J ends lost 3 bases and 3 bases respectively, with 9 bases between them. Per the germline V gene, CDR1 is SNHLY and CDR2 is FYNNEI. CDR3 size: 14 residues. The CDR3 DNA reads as TGTGCCAGCAGTGATGGGCCGATCAATCAGCCCCAGCATTTT. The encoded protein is CASSDGPINQPQHF. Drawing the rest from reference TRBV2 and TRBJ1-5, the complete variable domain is EPEVTQTPSHQVTQMGQEVILRCVPISNHLYFYWYRQILGQKVEFLVSFYNNEISEKSEIFDDQFSVERPDGSNFTLKIRSTKLEDSAMYFCASSDGPINQPQHFGDGTRLSIL.

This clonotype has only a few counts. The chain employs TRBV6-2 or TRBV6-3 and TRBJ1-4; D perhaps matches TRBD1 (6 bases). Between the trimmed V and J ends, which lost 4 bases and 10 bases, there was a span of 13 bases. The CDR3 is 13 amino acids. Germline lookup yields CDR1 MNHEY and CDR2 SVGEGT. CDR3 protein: CASSLDSTRKLFF. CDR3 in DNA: TGTGCCAGCAGTTTGGACAGCACTCGAAAACTGTTTTTT.

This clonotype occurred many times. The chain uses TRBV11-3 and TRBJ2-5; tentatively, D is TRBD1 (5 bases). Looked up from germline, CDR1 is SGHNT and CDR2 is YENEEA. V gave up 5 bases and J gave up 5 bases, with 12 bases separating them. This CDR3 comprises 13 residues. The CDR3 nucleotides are TGTGCCAGCAGCCCCGGCAGGGTCGAGACCCAGTACTTC. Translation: CASSPGRVETQYF. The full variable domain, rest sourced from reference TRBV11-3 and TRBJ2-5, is EAGVVQSPRYKIIEKKQPVAFWCNPISGHNTLYWYLQNLGQGPELLIRYENEEAVDDSQLPKDRFSAERLKGVDSTLKIQPAELGDSAVYLCASSPGRVETQYFGPGTRLLVL.

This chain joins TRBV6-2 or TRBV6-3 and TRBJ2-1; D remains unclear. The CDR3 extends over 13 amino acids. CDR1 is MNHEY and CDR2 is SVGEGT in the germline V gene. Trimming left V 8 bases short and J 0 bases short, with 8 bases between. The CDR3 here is CASGESSYNEQFF. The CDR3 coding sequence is TGTGCCAGCGGGGAAAGCTCCTACAATGAGCAGTTCTTC.

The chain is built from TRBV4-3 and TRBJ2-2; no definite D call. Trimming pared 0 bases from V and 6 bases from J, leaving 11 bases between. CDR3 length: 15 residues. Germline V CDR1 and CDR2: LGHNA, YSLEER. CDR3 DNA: TGCGCCAGCAGCCAAGATTTAAGGGTTGCCGGGGAGCTGTTTTTT. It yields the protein CASSQDLRVAGELFF.

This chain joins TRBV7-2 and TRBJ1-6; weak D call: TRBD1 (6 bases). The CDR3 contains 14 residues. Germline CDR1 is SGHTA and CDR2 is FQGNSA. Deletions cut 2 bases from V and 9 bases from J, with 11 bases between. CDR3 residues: CASSLYRVGSPLHF. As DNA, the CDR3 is TGTGCCAGCAGCTTATACAGGGTTGGTTCACCCCTCCACTTT.

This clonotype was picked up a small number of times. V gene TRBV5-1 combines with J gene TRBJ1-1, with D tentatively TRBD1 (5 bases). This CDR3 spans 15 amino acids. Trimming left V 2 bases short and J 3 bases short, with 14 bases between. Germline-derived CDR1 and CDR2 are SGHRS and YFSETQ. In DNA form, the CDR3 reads TGCGCCAGCAGCTTCGACAGCCGGGGGGACACTGAAGCTTTCTTT. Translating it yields CASSFDSRGDTEAFF.